The 4 T cell receptor beta chains presented below share a single source sample, sequenced in a study of CD8 T cells in Susac syndrome. After extraction with the RNeasy kit, about 0.5 to 1 ug of the RNA was reverse transcribed using random hexamers. Via MiXCR, TCRdb re-called the immunoSEQ multiplex PCR reads, giving one row per CDR3 protein. The table includes more than 100,000 distinct CDR3 sequences, 90% to 95% detected once. Sequenced: CD8+ T cells from PBMCs. These receptors came from a human donor with Susac syndrome.

The V and J genes are TRBV3-1 and TRBJ2-7; D ambiguous. The CDR3 sequence is 14 residues long. Deletions cut 3 bases from V and 3 bases from J, with 12 bases between. Germline CDR1 LGHDT, CDR2 YNNKEL (reference sequence). CDR3 loop: CASSHPGLGYEQYF. CDR3 nucleotides: TGTGCCAGCAGCCACCCAGGCCTCGGCTACGAGCAGTACTTC.

This chain connects TRBV30 to TRBJ2-2, with a tentative D call TRBD2 (5 bases). Trimming took off 4 bases at V and 4 bases at J, with 10 bases between the two ends. The CDR3 has 13 residues. Germline V CDR1 and CDR2: GTSNPN, SVGIG (reference sequence). The CDR3 loop is CAWNSAGTGELFF. The CDR3 coding sequence is TGTGCCTGGAATAGCGCCGGCACCGGGGAGCTGTTTTTT.

The rearrangement uses TRBV11-2 and TRBJ2-7, with D uncertain. Germline lookup yields CDR1 SGHAT and CDR2 FQNNGV. V was shortened by 5 bases and J by 4 bases, with 12 bases between the two germline ends. The CDR3 runs 13 residues. CDR3 DNA sequence: TGTGCCAGCAGCAGCCCTGGGCCTTACGAGCAGTACTTC. Translated: CASSSPGPYEQYF.

This rearrangement joins TRBV5-1 to TRBJ2-1; 8 nucleotides match TRBD1. The CDR3 loop spans 16 amino acids. J lost 3 bases, V lost 5 bases, and 10 bases had no gene match. Germline values: CDR1 SGHRS, CDR2 YFSETQ. The CDR3 spells CASSFHRDRYYNEQFF. In DNA form, the CDR3 reads TGCGCCAGCAGTTTCCACCGGGACAGGTACTACAATGAGCAGTTCTTC.